This T cell receptor beta chain was sequenced for a study of molecular identifiers for immune sequencing clone quantification. The length of the CDR3 is 12 residues. V lost 6 bases, J lost 2 bases, and 8 bases lay in between. TCRdb reprocessed the PCR reads via MiXCR and lists one record per CDR3 protein. The sample includes around 480,000 distinct CDR3 sequences, roughly 26% of them seen just once. The rearrangement links TRBV12-3 or TRBV12-4 to TRBJ2-7; no definite D call. This sequence originates from a human donor in good health. Some libraries in this study had Jurkat cell RNA spiked in. Material for sequencing was naive CD8+ T cells from blood, with Jurkat cell RNA spiked in. Subset in this sample: FACS-sorted CD8+CD4-CCR7+CD45RA+ naive T cells. CDR3 sequence: CASRRNTYEQYF. The CDR3 nucleotides are TGTGCCAGCAGGCGGAATACCTACGAGCAGTACTTC.